This is a list of T cell receptor beta chains from one sample in a study of shared clonotypes between healthy human individuals. TCRdb's copy holds only in-frame clones and misses some; the assay was immunoSEQ multiplex PCR. The table includes roughly 1,800,000 clones, about 95% detected once. The specimen was naive CD8+ T cells sorted from blood. The receptors were gathered from a man in his late teens or twenties in good health. Both conserved end residues are part of each CDR3. D genes are given only for firm matches. Size is stated for part of the rows, as once, few or many counts, or as a class when the clone is expanded.

>-|-|TRBJ1-2|TRBV28
CASSLAVYGYTF
TGTGCCAGCAGTTTAGCAGTCTATGGCTACACCTTC
>-|-|TRBJ1-3|TRBV10-1
CASSEYWDPSGNTIYF
TGCGCCAGCAGTGAGTACTGGGATCCTTCCGGAAACACCATATATTTT
>-|-|TRBJ1-5|TRBV19
CASSDWDSNQPQHF
TGTGCCAGTAGTGACTGGGACAGCAATCAGCCCCAGCATTTT
>-|-|TRBJ2-2|TRBV27
CASSPRITGELFF
TGTGCCAGCAGTCCCCGGATAACCGGGGAGCTGTTTTTT
>-|-|TRBJ2-6|TRBV27
CASSLIWSYGGGDAGANVLTF
TGTGCCAGCAGTCTTATTTGGTCGTATGGAGGGGGGGATGCTGGGGCCAACGTCCTGACTTTC
>-|TRBD2|TRBJ2-7|TRBV4-1
CASSHPGTSGSYEQYF
TGCGCCAGCAGCCACCCAGGGACTAGCGGCTCCTACGAGCAGTACTTC
>-|TRBD2|TRBJ2-7|TRBV27
CASSSLAGGLIEQYF
TGTGCCAGCAGTTCACTAGCGGGAGGCCTCATCGAGCAGTACTTC
>-|-|TRBJ1-6|TRBV5-6
CASSWAGTHSPLHF
TGTGCCAGCAGCTGGGCCGGGACCCATTCACCCCTCCACTTT
>-|TRBD1|TRBJ1-2|TRBV4-3
CASSQGTGDPYGYTF
TGCGCCAGCAGCCAAGGGACAGGGGACCCTTATGGCTACACCTTC
>-|-|TRBJ1-5|TRBV15
CATSRERETWEPQHF
TGTGCCACCAGCAGAGAACGGGAGACCTGGGAGCCCCAGCATTTT
>-|TRBD1|TRBJ2-7|TRBV4-1
CASSQDRGTGNEQYF
TGCGCCAGCAGCCAAGATAGGGGGACAGGGAACGAGCAGTACTTC
>-|TRBD2|TRBJ2-1|TRBV27
CASSLSGLAGGNEQFF
TGTGCCAGCAGTTTATCGGGCCTAGCGGGGGGGAATGAGCAGTTCTTC
>-|-|TRBJ2-5|TRBV9
CASSPGGGVETQYF
TGTGCCAGCTCCCCCGGTGGGGGTGTAGAGACCCAGTACTTC
>-|-|TRBJ1-4|TRBV25-1
CASSEFHGEGNEKLFF
TGTGCCAGCAGTGAATTCCATGGGGAGGGAAATGAAAAACTGTTTTTT
>-|TRBD2|TRBJ2-7|TRBV4-1
CASSQDHGGRVSYEQYF
TGCGCCAGCAGCCAAGATCATGGAGGGAGGGTCTCCTACGAGCAGTACTTC
>-|-|TRBJ1-3|TRBV5-4
CASSFGVAGNTIYF
TGTGCCAGCAGCTTCGGGGTAGCCGGAAACACCATATATTTT
>-|-|TRBJ2-5|TRBV2
CASSEERVQETQYF
TGTGCCAGCAGTGAAGAAAGAGTTCAAGAGACCCAGTACTTC
>once|-|TRBJ1-1|TRBV4-1
CASSQEAQMNTEAFF
TGCGCCAGCAGCCAAGAAGCACAGATGAACACTGAAGCTTTCTTT
>-|TRBD2|TRBJ2-7|TRBV9
CASSVGLAGVYEQYF
TGTGCCAGCAGCGTTGGACTAGCGGGGGTTTACGAGCAGTACTTC
>-|-|TRBJ2-7|TRBV19
CASSTPPAVNEQYF
TGTGCCAGTAGTACCCCCCCAGCAGTCAACGAGCAGTACTTC
>few|-|TRBJ2-7|TRBV7-9
CASSSDVGTVSYEQYF
TGTGCCAGCAGCTCGGACGTCGGGACGGTTTCCTACGAGCAGTACTTC
>-|TRBD2|TRBJ2-3|TRBV10-1
CARISGRAGDTQYF
TGCGCCAGAATTAGCGGGAGGGCCGGAGATACGCAGTATTTT